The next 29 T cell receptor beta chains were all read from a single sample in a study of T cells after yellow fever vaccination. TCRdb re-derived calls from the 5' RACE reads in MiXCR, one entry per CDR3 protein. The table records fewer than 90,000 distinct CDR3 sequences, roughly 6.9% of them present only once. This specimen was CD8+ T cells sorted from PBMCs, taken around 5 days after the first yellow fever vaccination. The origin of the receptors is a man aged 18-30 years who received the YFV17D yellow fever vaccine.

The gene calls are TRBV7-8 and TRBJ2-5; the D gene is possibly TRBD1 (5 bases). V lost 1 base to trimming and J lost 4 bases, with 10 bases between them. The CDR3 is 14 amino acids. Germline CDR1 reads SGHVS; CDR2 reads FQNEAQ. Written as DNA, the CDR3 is TGTGCCAGCAGCTTAGAGGGGTCCCGAGAGACCCAGTACTTC. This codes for CASSLEGSRETQYF.

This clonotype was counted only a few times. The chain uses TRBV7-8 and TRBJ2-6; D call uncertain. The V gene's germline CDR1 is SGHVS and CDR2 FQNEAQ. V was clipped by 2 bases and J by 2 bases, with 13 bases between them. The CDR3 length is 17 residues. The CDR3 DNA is TGTGCCAGCAGCTTACTCGGGCCATCGCCTGGGGCCAACGTCCTGACTTTC. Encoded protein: CASSLLGPSPGANVLTF. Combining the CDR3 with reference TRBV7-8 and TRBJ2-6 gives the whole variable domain GAGVSQSPRYKVAKRGQDVALRCDPISGHVSLFWYQQALGQGPEFLTYFQNEAQLDKSGLPSDRFFAERPEGSVSTLKIQRTQQEDSAVYLCASSLLGPSPGANVLTFGAGSRLTVL.

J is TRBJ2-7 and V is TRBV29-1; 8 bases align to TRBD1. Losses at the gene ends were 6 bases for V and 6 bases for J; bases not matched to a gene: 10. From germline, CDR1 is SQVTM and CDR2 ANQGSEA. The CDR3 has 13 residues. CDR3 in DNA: TGCAGCGTAACCCGCGGGACAGGCCTCGAGCAGTACTTC. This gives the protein CSVTRGTGLEQYF.

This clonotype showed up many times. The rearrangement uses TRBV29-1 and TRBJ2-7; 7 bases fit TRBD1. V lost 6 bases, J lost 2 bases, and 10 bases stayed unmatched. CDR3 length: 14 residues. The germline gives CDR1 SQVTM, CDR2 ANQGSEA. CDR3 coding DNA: TGCAGCGTGGGAAGGGACAGCCGAACCTACGAGCAGTACTTC. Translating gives CSVGRDSRTYEQYF.

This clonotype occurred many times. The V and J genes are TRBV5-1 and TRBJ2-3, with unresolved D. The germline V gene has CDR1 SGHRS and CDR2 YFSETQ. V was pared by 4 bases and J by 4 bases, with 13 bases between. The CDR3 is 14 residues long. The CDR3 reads CASSHSNSADTQYF. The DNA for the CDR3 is TGCGCCAGCAGCCATAGTAATTCTGCAGATACGCAGTATTTT. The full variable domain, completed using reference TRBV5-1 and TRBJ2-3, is KAGVTQTPRYLIKTRGQQVTLSCSPISGHRSVSWYQQTPGQGLQFLFEYFSETQRNKGNFPGRFSGRQFSNSRSEMNVSTLELGDSALYLCASSHSNSADTQYFGPGTRLTVL.

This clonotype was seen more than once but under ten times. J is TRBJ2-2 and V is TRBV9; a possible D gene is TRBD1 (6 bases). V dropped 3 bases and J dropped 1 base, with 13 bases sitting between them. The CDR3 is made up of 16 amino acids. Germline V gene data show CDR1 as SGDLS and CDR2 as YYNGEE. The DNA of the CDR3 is TGTGCCAGCAGCGGAGGGAGAGGGGGGAACACCGGGGAGCTGTTTTTT. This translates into CASSGGRGGNTGELFF. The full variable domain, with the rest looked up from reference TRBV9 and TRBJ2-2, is DSGVTQTPKHLITATGQRVTLRCSPRSGDLSVYWYQQSLDQGLQFLIQYYNGEERAKGNILERFSAQQFPDLHSELNLSSLELGDSALYFCASSGGRGGNTGELFFGEGSRLTVL.

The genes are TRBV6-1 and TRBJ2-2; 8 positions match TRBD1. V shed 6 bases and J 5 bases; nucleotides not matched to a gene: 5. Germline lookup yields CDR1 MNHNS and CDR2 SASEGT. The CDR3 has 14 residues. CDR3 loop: CASRTGVSTGELFF. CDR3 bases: TGTGCCAGCAGGACAGGGGTGTCGACCGGGGAGCTGTTTTTT.

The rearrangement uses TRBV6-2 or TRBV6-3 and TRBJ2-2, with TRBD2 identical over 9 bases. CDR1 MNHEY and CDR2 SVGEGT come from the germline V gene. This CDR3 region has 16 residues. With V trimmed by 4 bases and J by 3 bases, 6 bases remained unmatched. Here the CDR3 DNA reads TGTGCCAGCAGTTCACCGGGACTAGCCGACACCGGGGAGCTGTTTTTT. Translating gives CASSSPGLADTGELFF.

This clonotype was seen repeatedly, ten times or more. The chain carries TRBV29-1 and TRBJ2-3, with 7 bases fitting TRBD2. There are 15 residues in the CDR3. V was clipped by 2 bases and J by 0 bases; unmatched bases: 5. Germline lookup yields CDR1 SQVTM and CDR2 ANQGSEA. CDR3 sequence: CSVESGRGSTDTQYF. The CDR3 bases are TGCAGCGTTGAATCCGGGCGGGGGAGCACAGATACGCAGTATTTT.

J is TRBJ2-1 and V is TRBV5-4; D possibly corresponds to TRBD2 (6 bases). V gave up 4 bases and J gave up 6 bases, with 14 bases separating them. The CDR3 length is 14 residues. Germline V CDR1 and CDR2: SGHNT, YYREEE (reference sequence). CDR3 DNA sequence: TGTGCCAGCAGCCCGGTGGAGGGCAGCAATGAGCAGTTCTTC. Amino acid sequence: CASSPVEGSNEQFF.

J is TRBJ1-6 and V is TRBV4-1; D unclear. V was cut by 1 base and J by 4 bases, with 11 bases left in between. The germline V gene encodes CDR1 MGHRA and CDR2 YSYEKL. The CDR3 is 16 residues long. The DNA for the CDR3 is TGCGCCAGCAGCCAAGCGCCAGGAGGTTATAATTCACCCCTCCACTTT. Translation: CASSQAPGGYNSPLHF.

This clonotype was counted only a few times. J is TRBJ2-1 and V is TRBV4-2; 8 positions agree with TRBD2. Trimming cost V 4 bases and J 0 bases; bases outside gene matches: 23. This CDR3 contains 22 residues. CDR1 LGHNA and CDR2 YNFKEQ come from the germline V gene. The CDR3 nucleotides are TGTGCCAGCAGCCCGATCTTTGGGGGGGCTTCAGCGGGGGCAAGCTCCTACAATGAGCAGTTCTTC. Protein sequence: CASSPIFGGASAGASSYNEQFF.

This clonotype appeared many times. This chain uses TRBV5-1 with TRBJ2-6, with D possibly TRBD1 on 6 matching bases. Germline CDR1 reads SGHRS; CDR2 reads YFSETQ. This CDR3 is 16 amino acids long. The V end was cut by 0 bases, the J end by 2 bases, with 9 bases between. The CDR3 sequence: CASSLGTAPGANVLTF. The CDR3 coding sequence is TGCGCCAGCAGCTTGGGGACAGCTCCTGGGGCCAACGTCCTGACTTTC. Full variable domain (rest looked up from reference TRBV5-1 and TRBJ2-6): KAGVTQTPRYLIKTRGQQVTLSCSPISGHRSVSWYQQTPGQGLQFLFEYFSETQRNKGNFPGRFSGRQFSNSRSEMNVSTLELGDSALYLCASSLGTAPGANVLTFGAGSRLTVL.

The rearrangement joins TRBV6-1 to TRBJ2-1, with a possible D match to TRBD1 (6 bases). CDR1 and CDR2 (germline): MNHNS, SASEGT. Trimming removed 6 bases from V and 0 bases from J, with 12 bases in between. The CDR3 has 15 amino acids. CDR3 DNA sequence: TGTGCCAGCAGCCCAGGACAGCCCTCCTACAATGAGCAGTTCTTC. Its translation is CASSPGQPSYNEQFF.

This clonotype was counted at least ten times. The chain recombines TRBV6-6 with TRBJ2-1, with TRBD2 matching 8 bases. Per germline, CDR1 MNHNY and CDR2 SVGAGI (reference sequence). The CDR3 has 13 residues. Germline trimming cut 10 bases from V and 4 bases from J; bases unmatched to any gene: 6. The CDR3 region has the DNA TGTGCCACCGCGGGACTAGAGTACAATGAGCAGTTCTTC. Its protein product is CATAGLEYNEQFF.

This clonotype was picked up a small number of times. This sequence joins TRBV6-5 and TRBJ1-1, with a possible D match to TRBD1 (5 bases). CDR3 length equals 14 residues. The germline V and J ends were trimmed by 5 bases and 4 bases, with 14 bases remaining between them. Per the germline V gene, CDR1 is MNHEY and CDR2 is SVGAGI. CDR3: CASSTRGLGTEAFF. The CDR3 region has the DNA TGTGCCAGCAGTACAAGGGGATTGGGCACTGAAGCTTTCTTT.

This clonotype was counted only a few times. The CDR3 is CASSPGWGRYNEQFF. The CDR3 DNA follows: TGTGCCAGCAGTCCGGGGTGGGGGCGGTACAATGAGCAGTTCTTC. This chain uses TRBV6-1 with TRBJ2-1, with D possibly TRBD1 on 6 matching bases. Trimming took 5 bases from V and 4 from J, leaving 15 bases between them. The CDR3 is 15 amino acids. Per germline, CDR1 MNHNS and CDR2 SASEGT.

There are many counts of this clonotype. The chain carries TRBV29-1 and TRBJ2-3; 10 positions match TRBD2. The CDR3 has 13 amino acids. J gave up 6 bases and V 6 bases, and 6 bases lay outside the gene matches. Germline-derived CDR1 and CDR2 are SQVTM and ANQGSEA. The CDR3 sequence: CSVSAGGPDTQYF. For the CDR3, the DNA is TGCAGCGTATCAGCGGGGGGGCCCGATACGCAGTATTTT.

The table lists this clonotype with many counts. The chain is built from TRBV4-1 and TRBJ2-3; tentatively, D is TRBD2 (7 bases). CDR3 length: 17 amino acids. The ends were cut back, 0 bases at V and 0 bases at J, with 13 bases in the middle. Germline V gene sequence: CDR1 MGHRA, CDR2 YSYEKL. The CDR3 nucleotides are TGCGCCAGCAGCCAAGAGCGGGGGACATTTAGCACAGATACGCAGTATTTT. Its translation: CASSQERGTFSTDTQYF.

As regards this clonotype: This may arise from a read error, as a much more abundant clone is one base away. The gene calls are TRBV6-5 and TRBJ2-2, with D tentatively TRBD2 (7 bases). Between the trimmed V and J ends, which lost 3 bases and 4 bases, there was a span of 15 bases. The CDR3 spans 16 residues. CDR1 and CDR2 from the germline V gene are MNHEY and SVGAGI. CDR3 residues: CASSYRSRGGTGELFF. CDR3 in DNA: TGTGCCAGCAGTTATAGGTCGAGGGGGGGCACCGGGGAGCTGTTTTTT.

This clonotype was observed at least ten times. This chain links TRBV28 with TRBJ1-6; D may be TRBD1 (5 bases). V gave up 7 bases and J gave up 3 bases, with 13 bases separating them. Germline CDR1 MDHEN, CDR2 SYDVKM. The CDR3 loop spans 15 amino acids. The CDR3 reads CASNVQDDYNSPLHF. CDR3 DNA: TGTGCCAGCAACGTACAGGATGACTATAATTCACCCCTCCACTTT. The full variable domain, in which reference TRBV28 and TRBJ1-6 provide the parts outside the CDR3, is DVKVTQSSRYLVKRTGEKVFLECVQDMDHENMFWYRQDPGLGLRLIYFSYDVKMKEKGDIPEGYSVSREKKERFSLILESASTNQTSMYLCASNVQDDYNSPLHFGNGTRLTVT.

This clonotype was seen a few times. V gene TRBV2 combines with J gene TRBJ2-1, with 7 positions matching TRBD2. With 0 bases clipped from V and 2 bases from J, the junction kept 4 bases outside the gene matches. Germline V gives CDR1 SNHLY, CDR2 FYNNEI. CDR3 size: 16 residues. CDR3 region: CASSEAPSGTYNEQFF. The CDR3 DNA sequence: TGTGCCAGCAGTGAAGCCCCTAGCGGAACCTACAATGAGCAGTTCTTC. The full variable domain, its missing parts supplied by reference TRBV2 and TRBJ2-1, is EPEVTQTPSHQVTQMGQEVILRCVPISNHLYFYWYRQILGQKVEFLVSFYNNEISEKSEIFDDQFSVERPDGSNFTLKIRSTKLEDSAMYFCASSEAPSGTYNEQFFGPGTRLTVL.

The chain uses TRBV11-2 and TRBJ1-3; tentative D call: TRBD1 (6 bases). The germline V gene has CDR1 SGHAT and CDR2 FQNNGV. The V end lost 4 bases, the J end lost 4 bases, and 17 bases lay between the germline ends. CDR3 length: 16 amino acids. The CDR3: CASSSVFGGPGNTIYF. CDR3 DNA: TGTGCCAGCAGCTCCGTTTTCGGGGGGCCGGGAAACACCATATATTTT. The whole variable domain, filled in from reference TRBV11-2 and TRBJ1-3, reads EAGVAQSPRYKIIEKRQSVAFWCNPISGHATLYWYQQILGQGPKLLIQFQNNGVVDDSQLPKDRFSAERLKGVDSTLKIQPAKLEDSAVYLCASSSVFGGPGNTIYFGEGSWLTVV.

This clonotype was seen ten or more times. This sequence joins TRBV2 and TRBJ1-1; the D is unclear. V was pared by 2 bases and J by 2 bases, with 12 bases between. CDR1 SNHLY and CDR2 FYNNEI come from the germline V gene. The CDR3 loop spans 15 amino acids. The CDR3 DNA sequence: TGTGCCAGCAGTGAACAAAGGACCGTAAACACTGAAGCTTTCTTT. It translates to CASSEQRTVNTEAFF.

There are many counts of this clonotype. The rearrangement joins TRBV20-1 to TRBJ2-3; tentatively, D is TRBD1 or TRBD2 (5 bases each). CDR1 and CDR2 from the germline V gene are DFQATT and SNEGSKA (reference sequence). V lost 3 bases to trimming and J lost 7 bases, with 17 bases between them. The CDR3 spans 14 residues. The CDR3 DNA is TGCAGTGCTAGCCAGATGTCTGGGACGAATACGCAGTATTTT. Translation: CSASQMSGTNTQYF.

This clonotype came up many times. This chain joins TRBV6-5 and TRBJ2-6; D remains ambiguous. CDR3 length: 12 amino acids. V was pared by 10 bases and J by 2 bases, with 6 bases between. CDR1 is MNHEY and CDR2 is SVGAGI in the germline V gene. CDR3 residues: CATSAGANVLTF. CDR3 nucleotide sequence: TGTGCCACCTCCGCTGGGGCCAACGTCCTGACTTTC.

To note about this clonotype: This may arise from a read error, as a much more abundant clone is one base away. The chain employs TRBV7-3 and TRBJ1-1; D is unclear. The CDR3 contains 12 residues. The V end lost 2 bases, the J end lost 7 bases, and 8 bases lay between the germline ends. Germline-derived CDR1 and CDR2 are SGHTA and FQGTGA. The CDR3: CASSLWSDEAFF. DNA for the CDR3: TGTGCCAGCAGCTTATGGTCAGATGAAGCTTTCTTT.

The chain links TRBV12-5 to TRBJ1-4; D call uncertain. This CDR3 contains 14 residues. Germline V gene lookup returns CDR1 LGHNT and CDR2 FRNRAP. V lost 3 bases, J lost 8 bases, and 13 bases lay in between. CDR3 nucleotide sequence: TGTGCTAGTGGTTTCACAACCGGCCCCGAAAAACTGTTTTTT. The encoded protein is CASGFTTGPEKLFF.

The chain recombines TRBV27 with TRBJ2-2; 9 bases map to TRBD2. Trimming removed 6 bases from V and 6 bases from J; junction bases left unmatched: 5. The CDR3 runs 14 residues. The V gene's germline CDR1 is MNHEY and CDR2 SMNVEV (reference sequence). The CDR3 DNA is TGTGCCAGCAGCTCGGGACTAGCCCCCGGGGAGCTGTTTTTT. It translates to CASSSGLAPGELFF.